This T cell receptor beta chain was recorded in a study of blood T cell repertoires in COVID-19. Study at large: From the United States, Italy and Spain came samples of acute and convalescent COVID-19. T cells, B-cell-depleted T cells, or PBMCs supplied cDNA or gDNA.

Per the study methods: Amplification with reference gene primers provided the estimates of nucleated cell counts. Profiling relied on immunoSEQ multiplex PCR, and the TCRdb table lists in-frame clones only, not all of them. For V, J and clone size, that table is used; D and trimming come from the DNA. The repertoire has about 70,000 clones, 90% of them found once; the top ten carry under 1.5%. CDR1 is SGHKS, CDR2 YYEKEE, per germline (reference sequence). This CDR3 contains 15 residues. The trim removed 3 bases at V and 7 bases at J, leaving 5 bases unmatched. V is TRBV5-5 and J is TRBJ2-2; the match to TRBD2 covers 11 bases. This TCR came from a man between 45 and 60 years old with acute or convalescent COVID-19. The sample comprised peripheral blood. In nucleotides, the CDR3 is TGTGCCAGCAGCTCGGGACTAGCGGCCGGCGGGGAGCTGTTTTTT. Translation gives CASSSGLAAGGELFF.